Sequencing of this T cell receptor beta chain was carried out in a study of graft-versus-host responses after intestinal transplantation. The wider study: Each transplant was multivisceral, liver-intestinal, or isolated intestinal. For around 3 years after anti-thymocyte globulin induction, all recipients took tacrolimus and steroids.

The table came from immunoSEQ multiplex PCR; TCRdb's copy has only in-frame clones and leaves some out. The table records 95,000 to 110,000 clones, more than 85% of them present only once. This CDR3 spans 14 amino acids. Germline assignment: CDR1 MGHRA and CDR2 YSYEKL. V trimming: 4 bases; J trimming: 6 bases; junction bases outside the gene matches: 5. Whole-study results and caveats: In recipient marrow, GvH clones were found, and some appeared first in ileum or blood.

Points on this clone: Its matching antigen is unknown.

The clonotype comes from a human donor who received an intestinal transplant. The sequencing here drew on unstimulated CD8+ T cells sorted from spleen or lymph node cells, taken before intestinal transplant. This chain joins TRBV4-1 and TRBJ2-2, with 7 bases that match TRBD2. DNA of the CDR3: TGCGCCAGCAGCCGAGTGGGGGGGTCCGGGGAGCTGTTTTTT. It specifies CASSRVGGSGELFF.